This T cell receptor beta chain was documented in a study of T cell changes during pregnancy in multiple sclerosis. The J segment lost 4 bases and the V segment lost 2 bases, leaving 4 bases of the junction unmatched. The CDR3 loop spans 16 amino acids. Germline V gene lookup returns CDR1 SGHAT and CDR2 FQNNGV. Some clones are missing from TCRdb's copy, which holds only in-frame ones; the method was immunoSEQ multiplex PCR. The repertoire holds about 46,000 clones, with about nine tenths as singletons. Sample: CD8+ T cells from peripheral blood mononuclear cells, taken after pregnancy. The rearrangement uses TRBV11-2 and TRBJ2-3, with 12 bases fitting TRBD2. This sequence was found in a female donor with multiple sclerosis, enrolled in a pregnancy study. The CDR3 is CASSLLTSGSADTQYF. The CDR3 DNA sequence: TGTGCCAGCAGCTTATTGACTAGCGGGAGTGCAGATACGCAGTATTTT.